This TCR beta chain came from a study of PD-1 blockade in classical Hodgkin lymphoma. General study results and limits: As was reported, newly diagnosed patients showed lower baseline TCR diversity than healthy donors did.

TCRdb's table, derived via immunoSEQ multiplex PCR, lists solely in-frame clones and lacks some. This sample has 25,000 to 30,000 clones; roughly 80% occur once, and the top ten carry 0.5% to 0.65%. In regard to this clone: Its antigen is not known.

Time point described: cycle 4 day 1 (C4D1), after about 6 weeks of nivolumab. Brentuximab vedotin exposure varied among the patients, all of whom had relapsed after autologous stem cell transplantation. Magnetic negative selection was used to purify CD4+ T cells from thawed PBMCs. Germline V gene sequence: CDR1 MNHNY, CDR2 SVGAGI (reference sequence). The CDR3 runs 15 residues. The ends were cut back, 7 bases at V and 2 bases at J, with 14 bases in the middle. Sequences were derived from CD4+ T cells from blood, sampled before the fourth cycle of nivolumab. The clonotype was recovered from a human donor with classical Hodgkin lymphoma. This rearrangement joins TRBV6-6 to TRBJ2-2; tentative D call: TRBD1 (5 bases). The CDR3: CASITDTLNTGELFF. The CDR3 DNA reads TGTGCCAGCATCACGGACACCCTTAACACCGGGGAGCTGTTTTTT.